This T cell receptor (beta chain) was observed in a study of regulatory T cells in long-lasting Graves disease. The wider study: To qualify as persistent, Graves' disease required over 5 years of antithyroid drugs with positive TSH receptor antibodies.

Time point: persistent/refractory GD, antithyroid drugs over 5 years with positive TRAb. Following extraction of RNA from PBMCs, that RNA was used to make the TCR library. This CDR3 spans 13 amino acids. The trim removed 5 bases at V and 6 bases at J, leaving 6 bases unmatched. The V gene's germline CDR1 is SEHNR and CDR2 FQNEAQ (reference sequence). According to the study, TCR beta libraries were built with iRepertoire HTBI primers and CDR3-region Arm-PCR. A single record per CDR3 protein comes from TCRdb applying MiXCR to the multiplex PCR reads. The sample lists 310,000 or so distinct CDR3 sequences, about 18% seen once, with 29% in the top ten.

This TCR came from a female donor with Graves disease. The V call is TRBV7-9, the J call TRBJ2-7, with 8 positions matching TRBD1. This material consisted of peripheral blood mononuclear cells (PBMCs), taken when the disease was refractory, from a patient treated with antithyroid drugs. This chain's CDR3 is CASSGRTGPEQYF. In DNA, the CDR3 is TGTGCCAGCAGCGGCCGGACAGGGCCCGAGCAGTACTTC.